Below are 27 T cell receptor beta chains sequenced from a single sample in a study of cytomegalovirus exposure and HLA in healthy donors (dated by TCRdb to 2017 to 2019). Libraries came from the immunoSEQ multiplex PCR assay. For the multiplex PCR, a mixture combining 60 forward primers for TCR Vbeta segments and 13 reverse primers for TCR Jbeta segments was used. The table was pulled from immuneACCESS by TCRdb, which kept in-frame rearrangements only. Such tables lose some clones; where checked, under half of the loss comes from unresolved V genes, and the rest has no known cause. For this sample the table gives 140,000 or so clones, of which 65% to 85% were detected only once. Jointly, the top ten make up about 4.3% of the sample. The material sequenced was PBMCs. These receptors all come from a woman aged 40 to 55 in good health and CMV-seropositive.

V and J are TRBV7-8 and TRBJ2-7, with D possibly being TRBD2 (5 bases). V was shortened by 5 bases and J by 3 bases, with 14 bases between the two germline ends. There are 14 residues in the CDR3. The germline V gene has CDR1 SGHVS and CDR2 FQNEAQ. The CDR3 DNA is TGTGCCAGCAGCCCAGTCCGCGGGCACTACGAGCAGTACTTC. Translated, it gives CASSPVRGHYEQYF.

The chain joins TRBV28 to TRBJ1-1; D unresolved. With 3 bases removed from V and 2 bases from J, the gap between germline ends came to 7 bases. Germline loops: CDR1 MDHEN, CDR2 SYDVKM. The length of the CDR3 is 13 residues. CDR3 DNA sequence: TGTGCCAGCAGTTTTCTCCTTAACACTGAAGCTTTCTTT. This gives the protein CASSFLLNTEAFF.

This clone was counted between two and nine times. The chain combines TRBV7-9 with TRBJ2-5; 7 bases agree with TRBD1. The CDR3 covers 15 residues. Unmatched junction bases numbered 9, after V lost 1 base and J lost 7 bases. CDR1 and CDR2 (germline): SEHNR, FQNEAQ (reference sequence). CDR3 sequence reads: CASSLVGGNTGTQYF. CDR3 coding DNA: TGTGCCAGCAGCTTAGTAGGGGGCAACACCGGGACCCAGTACTTC.

The rearrangement joins TRBV10-3 to TRBJ2-4, with TRBD1 as a possible D gene (5 bases). This CDR3 has 13 residues. In germline, CDR1 is ENHRY, CDR2 SYGVKD. Deletions cut 4 bases from V and 8 bases from J, with 12 bases between. The CDR3 DNA is TGTGCCATCAGTGTGGACCCCAGGGACATTCAGTACTTC. Its translation is CAISVDPRDIQYF.

The chain recombines TRBV27 with TRBJ2-7; D perhaps matches TRBD2 (5 bases). Trimming pared 6 bases from V and 5 bases from J, leaving 14 bases between. The germline CDR1 and CDR2 sequences are MNHEY and SMNVEV (reference sequence). The CDR3 loop spans 13 amino acids. In nucleotides, the CDR3 is TGTGCCAGCAGCATGGGAGTTTTCGACGAGCAGTACTTC. Its translation: CASSMGVFDEQYF.

In this sample, this clone turned up a few times. The V and J genes are TRBV5-4 and TRBJ1-1; 8 bases are a match to TRBD1. V trimming: 2 bases; J trimming: 1 base; junction bases outside the gene matches: 7. The CDR3 has 16 residues. The germline V gene encodes CDR1 SGHNT and CDR2 YYREEE (reference sequence). The CDR3 region is CASSLPGGRRNTEAFF. The CDR3 bases are TGTGCCAGCAGCTTACCAGGGGGCCGACGGAACACTGAAGCTTTCTTT.

This clone showed up just once. J is TRBJ2-7 and V is TRBV5-6; 11 bases align to TRBD2. The CDR3 has 16 amino acids. The V gene end was trimmed by 4 bases and the J gene end by 4 bases; junction bases not matched to a gene: 10. CDR1 SGHDT and CDR2 YYEEEE come from the germline V gene. This CDR3 is CASSRGVAGGLYEQYF. The CDR3 DNA reads as TGTGCCAGCAGCCGTGGAGTAGCGGGAGGGTTGTACGAGCAGTACTTC.

This rearrangement joins TRBV19 to TRBJ2-5; weak D call: TRBD2 (5 bases). Trimming removed 3 bases from V and 3 bases from J, with 11 bases in between. Germline V gives CDR1 LNHDA, CDR2 SQIVND (reference sequence). CDR3 length equals 14 residues. Here the CDR3 reads CASSMGSAEETQYF. Here the CDR3 DNA reads TGTGCCAGTAGTATGGGGAGCGCGGAAGAGACCCAGTACTTC.

The chain recombines TRBV2 with TRBJ1-6; D is unresolved. Germline V gene lookup returns CDR1 SNHLY and CDR2 FYNNEI. Trimming cost V 7 bases and J 8 bases, with 15 bases left between them. The CDR3 runs 14 residues. CDR3 sequence reads: CASKSRIGDSPLHF. In DNA, the CDR3 is TGTGCCAGCAAATCCCGGATCGGGGATTCACCCCTCCACTTT.

The chain links TRBV10-3 to TRBJ1-1; D unresolved. V lost 2 bases, J lost 7 bases, and 8 bases lay in between. Germline CDR1 ENHRY, CDR2 SYGVKD. The CDR3 contains 12 residues. The CDR3, as DNA: TGTGCCATCAGTGAGGGAGGGTATGAAGCTTTCTTT. This gives the protein CAISEGGYEAFF.

The chain links TRBV4-2 to TRBJ2-3, with 9 bases lining up with TRBD2. Germline V gene data show CDR1 as LGHNA and CDR2 as YNFKEQ. V gave up 4 bases and J gave up 5 bases; unmatched junction bases: 13. This CDR3 comprises 17 residues. This chain's CDR3 is CASSPHPIAGALDTQYF. CDR3 DNA: TGTGCCAGCAGCCCCCACCCTATAGCGGGGGCCTTAGATACGCAGTATTTT.

V usage is TRBV11-2 and J usage is TRBJ1-2, with D unresolved. In germline, CDR1 is SGHAT, CDR2 FQNNGV. Trimming removed 3 bases at V and 6 bases at J, with 11 bases between. The CDR3 is 13 amino acids. CDR3 in amino acids: CASSFLTGDGYTF. The CDR3 DNA is TGTGCCAGCAGCTTCCTGACGGGTGATGGCTACACCTTC.

The chain links TRBV25-1 to TRBJ2-3; D is perhaps TRBD1 (8 bases). CDR3 length: 16 residues. V gave up 4 bases and J gave up 0 bases, with 14 bases separating them. Germline V gives CDR1 MGHDK, CDR2 SYGVNS. The CDR3 protein is CASSGTGGASTDTQYF. DNA of the CDR3: TGTGCCAGCAGTGGAACAGGGGGGGCGAGCACAGATACGCAGTATTTT.

This clone was recorded once. The DNA is omitted, as the CDR3 cannot be located on it reliably, and the CDR3 follows TCRdb's listing. The chain couples TRBV29-1 to TRBJ1-3. Germline CDR1 and CDR2: SQVTM and ANQGSEA. The CDR3 is 14 amino acids in total, end residues counted. CDR3 sequence: CSVGPGGSGNTIYF.

This clone has only one observation. The J gene is TRBJ1-5, the V gene TRBV28, with D possibly TRBD1 on 6 matching bases. The germline V gene has CDR1 MDHEN and CDR2 SYDVKM. V was trimmed by 5 bases and J by 1 base, leaving 18 bases between them. The CDR3 consists of 17 residues. This chain's CDR3 is CASSAPLGGASNQPQHF. CDR3 coding DNA: TGTGCCAGCAGTGCCCCTTTAGGGGGGGCAAGCAATCAGCCCCAGCATTTT.

This chain links TRBV6-5 with TRBJ1-1; 7 nucleotides align to TRBD1. The J segment lost 1 base and the V segment lost 6 bases, leaving 8 bases of the junction unmatched. Germline-derived CDR1 and CDR2 are MNHEY and SVGAGI. The length of the CDR3 is 15 residues. In nucleotides, the CDR3 is TGTGCCAGCAGCCGACAGGGACCCGCGAACACTGAAGCTTTCTTT. Translating gives CASSRQGPANTEAFF.

The genes are TRBV6-5 and TRBJ2-1; 14 bases agree with TRBD2. Germline assignment: CDR1 MNHEY and CDR2 SVGAGI. This CDR3 comprises 14 residues. The V segment lost 6 bases and the J segment 7 bases; nucleotides outside the gene matches: 2. The CDR3 loop is CASRGTSGGNEQFF. The CDR3 DNA follows: TGTGCCAGCAGAGGGACTAGCGGGGGAAATGAGCAGTTCTTC.

The genes are TRBV4-3 and TRBJ2-4, with TRBD1 matching 7 bases. After removal of 0 bases from V and 8 bases from J, the junction contained 7 bases not matched to a gene. This CDR3 comprises 15 residues. Germline-derived CDR1 and CDR2 are LGHNA and YSLEER. The CDR3 DNA sequence: TGCGCCAGCAGCCAAGAGACAGGGTGGGTCGACATTCAGTACTTC. Its protein product is CASSQETGWVDIQYF.

The chain joins TRBV5-1 to TRBJ2-1; D gene unclear. The germline CDR1 and CDR2 sequences are SGHRS and YFSETQ. Trimming shortened V by 4 bases and J by 1 base, and 12 bases separated the two germline ends. There are 15 residues in the CDR3. The chain's CDR3 is CASSESTGSYNEQFF. CDR3 nucleotides: TGCGCCAGCAGCGAATCGACTGGTTCCTACAATGAGCAGTTCTTC.

The chain links TRBV5-4 to TRBJ2-5; 10 bases line up with TRBD2. CDR3 length: 15 amino acids. Germline lookup yields CDR1 SGHNT and CDR2 YYREEE (reference sequence). V lost 4 bases and J lost 5; bases outside the gene matches: 8. The CDR3 DNA sequence: TGTGCCAGCAGCAGGAGCGGGGGGGCCGTCGAGACCCAGTACTTC. Translation gives CASSRSGGAVETQYF.

The chain combines TRBV5-1 with TRBJ2-3, with 8 bases identical to TRBD2. The CDR3 runs to 16 residues. Germline CDR1 reads SGHRS; CDR2 reads YFSETQ. Unmatched junction bases numbered 10, after V lost 4 bases and J lost 3 bases. CDR3 amino acids: CASSLLSGSGTDTQYF. The CDR3 bases are TGCGCCAGCAGCCTGTTAAGCGGGAGTGGGACAGATACGCAGTATTTT.

The J gene is TRBJ2-7, the V gene TRBV6-4, with 7 bases lining up with TRBD1. This CDR3 has 14 residues. J lost 2 bases, V lost 11 bases, and 12 bases had no gene match. CDR1 MRHNA and CDR2 SNTAGT come from the germline V gene. The CDR3 here is CAPFGQGDPYEQYF. As DNA, the CDR3 is TGTGCCCCATTTGGGCAGGGGGATCCCTACGAGCAGTACTTC.

The chain recombines TRBV4-3 with TRBJ2-1, with D uncertain. Germline V gene sequence: CDR1 LGHNA, CDR2 YSLEER. The V gene lost 0 bases and the J gene lost 5 bases, with 5 bases spanning the gap. The CDR3 runs to 13 residues. The CDR3 nucleotides are TGCGCCAGCAGCCAAGAAGCACACAATGAGCAGTTCTTC. Translated, it gives CASSQEAHNEQFF.

The rearrangement joins TRBV19 to TRBJ2-1, with TRBD2 matching over 8 bases. The CDR3 is 18 residues long. Germline V gene data show CDR1 as LNHDA and CDR2 as SQIVND (reference sequence). The junction had 13 bases not matched to a gene; V was cut back by 3 bases and J by 3 bases. CDR3 in DNA: TGTGCCAGTAGTATCATGCTAGCGGGTGACAAACGCTACAATGAGCAGTTCTTC. Translation gives CASSIMLAGDKRYNEQFF.

This sequence joins TRBV5-1 and TRBJ2-5; 7 bases are a match to TRBD2. Trimming at V came to 1 base and at J to 2 bases, leaving 5 bases not matched to a gene. Germline-derived CDR1 and CDR2 are SGHRS and YFSETQ. The CDR3 sequence is 15 residues long. CDR3 loop: CASSLSGEGQETQYF. The CDR3 DNA reads as TGCGCCAGCAGCTTGTCGGGGGAGGGGCAAGAGACCCAGTACTTC.

The chain carries TRBV5-1 and TRBJ2-3; no clear D. The CDR3 runs 15 residues. With 2 bases removed from V and 1 base from J, the gap between germline ends came to 11 bases. CDR1 and CDR2 (germline): SGHRS, YFSETQ. CDR3 nucleotides: TGCGCCAGCAGCTTCGACTTTCCCGGCACAGATACGCAGTATTTT. Amino acids: CASSFDFPGTDTQYF.

V and J are TRBV7-3 and TRBJ2-1; D is perhaps TRBD2 (5 bases). The CDR3 is made up of 12 amino acids. V dropped 2 bases and J dropped 15 bases, with 14 bases sitting between them. The germline V gene has CDR1 SGHTA and CDR2 FQGTGA. This CDR3 is CASSLASGSPFF. CDR3 in DNA: TGTGCCAGCAGCTTAGCCTCGGGATCACCGTTCTTC.